The 27 T cell receptor beta chains given below trace back to one sample, sequenced in a study of spatial heterogeneity in lung cancer. Study outcomes and limitations: Tumors with more nonsynonymous mutations had more expanded intratumoral alpha and beta TCRs.

Their specific antigens are unknown. Time point noted: sample taken at primary tumor resection. TCRdb itself ran the 5' RACE reads through MiXCR, one entry per CDR3 protein. The table shows 15,000 to 20,000 distinct CDR3 sequences, with 6.2% occurring only once. The specimen comprised lung tumor tissue, sampled at surgery. Receptors originate from a male donor with early-stage non-small cell lung cancer.

As regards this clonotype: A library prepared for alpha chains yielded this beta chain as an off-target read; its size is of little meaning. The chain links TRBV6-1 to TRBJ1-1, with 9 bases that match TRBD1. This CDR3 is 15 amino acids long. CDR1 and CDR2 from the germline V gene are MNHNS and SASEGT. With 2 bases clipped from V and 4 bases from J, the junction kept 5 bases outside the gene matches. The CDR3, as DNA: TGTGCCAGCAGTGAAACAGGGGGCAAAGGCACTGAAGCTTTCTTT. This codes for CASSETGGKGTEAFF.

This clonotype occurred many times. This beta chain came through as a stray read in a library set up for alpha chains, and its size says little. The chain joins TRBV29-1 to TRBJ2-7; D assignment may be TRBD1 or TRBD2 (5 bases each). CDR1 and CDR2 (germline): SQVTM, ANQGSEA. V gave up 4 bases and J gave up 4 bases, with 11 bases separating them. The CDR3 consists of 12 residues. The CDR3 loop is CSVARDQYEQYF. In DNA, the CDR3 is TGCAGCGTTGCACGGGACCAATACGAGCAGTACTTC.

Regarding this clonotype: This beta chain came through as a stray read in a library set up for alpha chains, and its size says little. The J gene is TRBJ2-2, the V gene TRBV18; D is unclear. CDR3 length: 17 residues. Deletions cut 0 bases from V and 0 bases from J, with 11 bases between. The germline V gene encodes CDR1 KGHSH and CDR2 LQKENI. CDR3 bases: TGTGCCAGCTCACCACCCCCCTACACCACGAACACCGGGGAGCTGTTTTTT. Its protein is CASSPPPYTTNTGELFF.

This clonotype was counted many times. The library was designed around alpha chains, so this beta chain is a stray read whose abundance carries little weight. The chain has TRBV7-3 and TRBJ2-3; 8 nucleotides match TRBD2. The germline gives CDR1 SGHTA, CDR2 FQGTGA. CDR3 size: 15 residues. V dropped 4 bases and J dropped 6; count of bases not matched to a gene: 9. The CDR3 bases are TGTGCCAGCAGCTCCTGGGCGGGGGGAGGTGATACGCAGTATTTT. It is translated as CASSSWAGGGDTQYF.

This clonotype was seen repeatedly, ten times or more. Being off target in a library aimed at alpha chains, this beta chain has a size of little meaning. This chain uses TRBV7-2 with TRBJ1-1; D may be TRBD1 (5 bases). CDR1 is SGHTA and CDR2 is FQGNSA in the germline V gene. The ends were cut back, 2 bases at V and 1 base at J, with 11 bases in the middle. The CDR3 length is 15 residues. The CDR3 region is CASSLQGRGNTEAFF. In DNA form, the CDR3 reads TGTGCCAGCAGCTTACAAGGAAGGGGGAACACTGAAGCTTTCTTT. The variable domain in full, with the rest retrieved from reference TRBV7-2 and TRBJ1-1, is GAGVSQSPSNKVTEKGKDVELRCDPISGHTALYWYRQSLGQGLEFLIYFQGNSAPDKSGLPSDRFSAERTGGSVSTLTIQRTQQEDSAVYLCASSLQGRGNTEAFFGQGTRLTVV.

This clonotype was found many times. Because this beta chain is a stray read in a library intended to capture alpha chains, its abundance should not be given much weight. The chain links TRBV29-1 to TRBJ2-7, with D tentatively TRBD1 (5 bases). Germline CDR1 and CDR2: SQVTM and ANQGSEA. The CDR3 spans 11 residues. V was trimmed by 5 bases and J by 6 bases, leaving 11 bases between them. The CDR3 loop reads CSVQGSGEQYF. The CDR3 bases are TGCAGCGTTCAGGGTTCGGGCGAGCAGTACTTC.

This clonotype was detected ten times or more. With the library built for alpha chains, this beta chain is off target and its frequency is not meaningful. The chain joins TRBV28 to TRBJ2-1; D possibly corresponds to TRBD1 (5 bases). V lost 6 bases and J lost 5, with 11 bases in between. This CDR3 is built from 13 residues. Germline values: CDR1 MDHEN, CDR2 SYDVKM. CDR3 region: CASSKTVNNEQFF. The CDR3 DNA follows: TGTGCCAGCAGCAAGACAGTTAACAATGAGCAGTTCTTC. The variable domain in full, with the rest retrieved from reference TRBV28 and TRBJ2-1, is DVKVTQSSRYLVKRTGEKVFLECVQDMDHENMFWYRQDPGLGLRLIYFSYDVKMKEKGDIPEGYSVSREKKERFSLILESASTNQTSMYLCASSKTVNNEQFFGPGTRLTVL.

The table lists this clonotype with many counts. This beta chain turned up in a library designed for alpha chains; as an off-target read, its abundance says little. The J gene is TRBJ2-6, the V gene TRBV5-4; D may be TRBD1 (7 bases). CDR1 is SGHNT and CDR2 is YYREEE in the germline V gene (reference sequence). Trimming cost V 3 bases and J 1 base, with 8 bases left between them. This CDR3 contains 15 residues. In DNA, the CDR3 is TGTGCCAGCAGCTCAGGGGGGTCTGGGGCCAACGTCCTGACTTTC. This translates into CASSSGGSGANVLTF.

This clonotype was seen ten or more times. Since the library was made to target alpha chains, this beta chain is a stray read and its abundance is not meaningful. The CDR3, as DNA: TGTGCCAGCAGCCCCGGGACAATTAGCAATCAGCCCCAGCATTTT. It encodes CASSPGTISNQPQHF. The V and J genes are TRBV7-9 and TRBJ1-5; D is perhaps TRBD1 (6 bases). The CDR3 sequence is 15 residues long. Trimming stripped 5 bases from V and 0 bases from J, with 11 bases between. Per germline, CDR1 SEHNR and CDR2 FQNEAQ (reference sequence).

This clonotype showed up just a few times. Because this beta chain is a stray read in a library intended to capture alpha chains, its abundance should not be given much weight. This rearrangement joins TRBV19 to TRBJ1-2; D ambiguous. CDR3 length: 12 amino acids. With 6 bases removed from V and 8 bases from J, the gap between germline ends came to 13 bases. Germline V gives CDR1 LNHDA, CDR2 SQIVND (reference sequence). The CDR3 DNA sequence: TGTGCCAGTAGCACCCCAGGCCGCGGCTACACCTTC. It translates to CASSTPGRGYTF.

This clonotype has at least ten counts. The library was prepared for alpha chains; this beta chain is a stray read, so its frequency means little. The rearrangement joins TRBV7-2 to TRBJ2-7; TRBD1 matches at 11 bases. Looked up from germline, CDR1 is SGHTA and CDR2 is FQGNSA. With 0 bases clipped from V and 6 bases from J, the junction kept 4 bases outside the gene matches. The length of the CDR3 is 15 residues. The CDR3 DNA reads as TGTGCCAGCAGCTTAGCCCCGGGACAGGGGGGCGAGCAGTACTTC. It is translated as CASSLAPGQGGEQYF.

This clonotype was found many times. The library was prepared for alpha chains; this beta chain is a stray read, so its frequency means little. The chain carries TRBV28 and TRBJ1-2, with D uncertain. V lost 2 bases to trimming and J lost 6 bases, with 10 bases between them. This CDR3 region has 13 residues. Germline CDR1 is MDHEN and CDR2 is SYDVKM. CDR3 loop: CASSLLRTHGYTF. Here the CDR3 DNA reads TGTGCCAGCAGTTTACTTCGGACCCATGGCTACACCTTC.

This clonotype was counted at least ten times. This beta chain was picked up by a library intended for alpha chains and is off target, so its count carries little meaning. V usage is TRBV13 and J usage is TRBJ2-2, with a tentative D call TRBD1 (6 bases). Deletions cut 5 bases from V and 4 bases from J, with 14 bases between. This CDR3 contains 15 residues. Germline CDR1 is PRHDT and CDR2 is FYEKMQ (reference sequence). The CDR3: CASSESRGLTGELFF. The CDR3 DNA reads as TGTGCCAGCAGCGAATCCAGGGGTCTCACCGGGGAGCTGTTTTTT.

Worth noting for this clonotype: This beta chain is an off-target read within a library intended for alpha chains, so its frequency means little. The chain joins TRBV20-1 to TRBJ1-4, with no clear D. Germline-derived CDR1 and CDR2 are DFQATT and SNEGSKA (reference sequence). This CDR3 region has 12 residues. V shed 3 bases and J shed 6 bases, with 8 bases lying between them. The CDR3 DNA sequence: TGCAGTGCTAGGGACGGGGATGAAAAACTGTTTTTT. Protein: CSARDGDEKLFF.

This clonotype was counted at least ten times. Found in a library prepared for alpha chains, this beta chain is an off-target read, and its abundance has little meaning. The chain uses TRBV28 and TRBJ2-3, with TRBD2 matching over 11 bases. Unmatched junction bases numbered 5, after V lost 6 bases and J lost 0 bases. Germline V CDR1 and CDR2: MDHEN, SYDVKM. This CDR3 comprises 16 residues. The CDR3 nucleotides read TGTGCCAGCAGCCGGACTAGCGGGTCTAGCACAGATACGCAGTATTTT. This gives the protein CASSRTSGSSTDTQYF.

Ten or more counts support this clonotype. Within a library made for alpha chains, this beta chain is off target, and its count is uninformative. This chain connects TRBV19 to TRBJ2-1; D is perhaps TRBD2 (6 bases). This CDR3 has 14 residues. V was clipped by 0 bases and J by 5 bases, with 8 bases between them. Germline V lookup: CDR1 LNHDA, CDR2 SQIVND (reference sequence). The CDR3 sequence is CASSIDRGDNEQFF. The CDR3 DNA reads as TGTGCCAGTAGTATAGATCGCGGGGACAATGAGCAGTTCTTC.

In the case of this clonotype: This beta chain represents an off-target read in a library built for alpha chains; its size is of limited meaning. V is TRBV20-1 and J is TRBJ2-7; 9 positions agree with TRBD1. Germline CDR1 reads DFQATT; CDR2 reads SNEGSKA (reference sequence). J gave up 1 base and V 3 bases, and 7 bases lay outside the gene matches. CDR3 length: 15 residues. For the CDR3, the DNA is TGCAGTGCTAGTCCCGGGACAGGGCTATCCTACGAGCAGTACTTC. This sequence encodes CSASPGTGLSYEQYF.

This clonotype came up many times. For a library built for alpha chains, this beta chain is a stray read; little rests on its size. The rearrangement joins TRBV19 to TRBJ2-1, with 8 nucleotides matching TRBD1. CDR3 length: 15 amino acids. V was pared by 5 bases and J by 1 base, with 4 bases of the junction left unmatched. Germline V gives CDR1 LNHDA, CDR2 SQIVND (reference sequence). CDR3 residues: CASSPTGGSYNEQFF. The CDR3 DNA sequence: TGTGCCAGTAGTCCAACAGGGGGGTCCTACAATGAGCAGTTCTTC. Full variable domain (missing parts from reference TRBV19 and TRBJ2-1): DGGITQSPKYLFRKEGQNVTLSCEQNLNHDAMYWYRQDPGQGLRLIYYSQIVNDFQKGDIAEGYSVSREKKESFPLTVTSAQKNPTAFYLCASSPTGGSYNEQFFGPGTRLTVL.

This clonotype was observed a few times. This beta chain is an off-target read within a library intended for alpha chains, so its frequency means little. This chain links TRBV14 with TRBJ2-5, with 7 positions matching TRBD2. The CDR3 totals 15 residues. Germline CDR1 is SGHDN and CDR2 is FVKESK. The trim removed 0 bases at V and 5 bases at J, leaving 6 bases unmatched. The chain's CDR3 is CASSQDEAGEETQYF. Written as DNA, the CDR3 is TGTGCCAGCAGCCAAGATGAGGCGGGAGAGGAGACCCAGTACTTC.

For this clonotype: As an off-target read in a library built for alpha chains, this beta chain has a frequency of little significance. The J gene is TRBJ2-4, the V gene TRBV11-1; D is undetermined. The CDR3 totals 15 residues. V lost 5 bases, J lost 0 bases, and 11 bases lay in between. Per the germline V gene, CDR1 is SGHAT and CDR2 is FQDESV (reference sequence). The chain's CDR3 is CASSPEGLAKNIQYF. The CDR3 region has the DNA TGTGCCAGCAGCCCAGAAGGCTTAGCCAAAAACATTCAGTACTTC.

This clonotype was seen more than once but under ten times. This beta chain is a stray read from a library made for alpha chains; its abundance is not meaningful. The V call is TRBV11-2, the J call TRBJ1-4, with D maybe TRBD1 (6 bases). V was clipped by 6 bases and J by 0 bases, with 17 bases between them. The CDR3 covers 17 residues. CDR1 and CDR2 from the germline V gene are SGHAT and FQNNGV. CDR3 in amino acids: CASSFLGGRATNEKLFF. The CDR3 coding sequence is TGTGCCAGCAGTTTTCTTGGGGGCCGTGCAACTAATGAAAAACTGTTTTTT.

This clonotype was counted ten times or more. The library was built for alpha chains, so this beta chain is an off-target read and its size means little. The rearrangement uses TRBV29-1 and TRBJ2-7; TRBD1 agrees at 8 bases. J lost 4 bases, V lost 6 bases, and 8 bases had no gene match. CDR3 length equals 13 residues. CDR1 SQVTM and CDR2 ANQGSEA come from the germline V gene. The CDR3, as DNA: TGCAGCGTGCTAGGACAGGGAAATTACGAGCAGTACTTC. Amino acids: CSVLGQGNYEQYF.

The table lists this clonotype with many counts. Since it is a stray read in a library aimed at alpha chains, this beta chain has a size that is not meaningful. The chain has TRBV6-2 or TRBV6-3 and TRBJ2-1, with D uncertain. V was clipped by 5 bases and J by 10 bases, with 9 bases between them. CDR3 size: 11 residues. The germline gives CDR1 MNHEY, CDR2 SVGEGT. CDR3 amino acids: CASSPGREQFF. The CDR3 nucleotides read TGTGCCAGCAGTCCCGGACGCGAGCAGTTCTTC.

This clonotype is termed medium-sized. This beta chain is a stray sequence in a library constructed for alpha chains; its clone size is not meaningful. The rearrangement links TRBV7-9 to TRBJ2-3; 10 bases match TRBD2. V gave up 3 bases and J gave up 4 bases; unmatched junction bases: 4. CDR3 size: 15 residues. Germline V gene sequence: CDR1 SEHNR, CDR2 FQNEAQ (reference sequence). The CDR3 spells CASSLGAGGPDTQYF. CDR3 DNA: TGTGCCAGCAGCTTGGGAGCGGGGGGGCCAGATACGCAGTATTTT. Together with reference TRBV7-9 and TRBJ2-3, the CDR3 gives the full variable domain: DTGVSQNPRHKITKRGQNVTFRCDPISEHNRLYWYRQTLGQGPEFLTYFQNEAQLEKSRLLSDRFSAERPKGSFSTLEIQRTEQGDSAMYLCASSLGAGGPDTQYFGPGTRLTVL.

This clonotype was picked up a small number of times. A library made for alpha chains picked up this beta chain off target, so its size means little. The V gene is TRBV7-2, the J gene TRBJ2-2; D is unclear. Germline CDR1 reads SGHTA; CDR2 reads FQGNSA. Trimming removed 4 bases from V and 6 bases from J, with 9 bases in between. There are 13 residues in the CDR3. The CDR3 coding sequence is TGTGCCAGCAGCTGGGGAAGATCCGGGGAGCTGTTTTTT. Its protein product is CASSWGRSGELFF. The full variable domain, completed using reference TRBV7-2 and TRBJ2-2, is GAGVSQSPSNKVTEKGKDVELRCDPISGHTALYWYRQSLGQGLEFLIYFQGNSAPDKSGLPSDRFSAERTGGSVSTLTIQRTQQEDSAVYLCASSWGRSGELFFGEGSRLTVL.

This clonotype was observed at least ten times. Being off target in a library aimed at alpha chains, this beta chain has a size of little meaning. The chain links TRBV20-1 to TRBJ2-3; no clear D. CDR3 size: 11 residues. The germline CDR1 and CDR2 sequences are DFQATT and SNEGSKA (reference sequence). The CDR3 DNA reads as TGCAGCGCCCTGGGGACAGATACGCAGTATTTT. This translates into CSALGTDTQYF.

This clonotype has at least ten counts. For a library built for alpha chains, this beta chain is a stray read; little rests on its size. The rearrangement links TRBV7-2 to TRBJ1-2; TRBD1 agrees at 7 bases. The V and J ends lost 2 bases and 1 base, in that order; junction bases with no gene match: 10. This CDR3 is built from 17 residues. Germline V gene sequence: CDR1 SGHTA, CDR2 FQGNSA. Here the CDR3 DNA reads TGTGCCAGCAGCTTAAGATCCGGTCAGGGGGTTAACTATGGCTACACCTTC. It specifies CASSLRSGQGVNYGYTF.